The next 11 T cell receptor beta chains were all read from a single sample in a study of blood T cell repertoires in COVID-19. This table comes from immunoSEQ multiplex PCR, and its TCRdb copy is limited to in-frame clones, with some not included. The sample lists about 120,000 clones, approximately 92% occurring once. Sequencing input: peripheral blood. These receptor sequences come from a man in his 70s with active or convalescent COVID-19.

The rearrangement joins TRBV27 to TRBJ1-1; D is unclear. The CDR3 is made up of 13 amino acids. Trimming cost V 5 bases and J 5 bases, with 12 bases left between them. The germline V gene has CDR1 MNHEY and CDR2 SMNVEV (reference sequence). The CDR3 reads CASSAGADTEAFF. The DNA of the CDR3 is TGTGCCAGCAGTGCTGGTGCGGATACTGAAGCTTTCTTT.

This clone was detected a few times. This chain links TRBV3-1 (or the pseudogene TRBV3-2) with TRBJ2-2; D is possibly TRBD1 (5 bases). V was shortened by 4 bases and J by 6 bases, with 12 bases between the two germline ends. The CDR3 has 14 amino acids. Germline V gene lookup returns CDR1 LGHDT and CDR2 YNNKEL (reference sequence). CDR3 nucleotide sequence: TGTGCCAGCAGCCTATTAGGGGTAGCCGGGGAGCTGTTTTTT. Translated: CASSLLGVAGELFF.

The rearrangement joins TRBV30 to TRBJ1-2, with D maybe TRBD1 (6 bases). V was clipped by 0 bases and J by 11 bases, with 16 bases between them. The CDR3 has 13 amino acids. Germline CDR1 and CDR2: GTSNPN and SVGIG (reference sequence). In DNA form, the CDR3 reads TGTGCCTGGAGTGTACGGAACAGGGAAGGGTACACCTTC. Translation gives CAWSVRNREGYTF.

This chain joins TRBV5-1 and TRBJ2-3, with TRBD2 matching over 12 bases. Germline V CDR1 and CDR2: SGHRS, YFSETQ. With 4 bases clipped from V and 5 bases from J, the junction kept 8 bases outside the gene matches. CDR3 length equals 16 residues. This CDR3 is CASSIPLAGGEDTQYF. The CDR3 DNA is TGCGCCAGCAGCATCCCGCTAGCGGGAGGGGAAGATACGCAGTATTTT.

The rearrangement links TRBV27 to TRBJ1-1; TRBD1 is a possible D gene (6 bases). Germline V CDR1 and CDR2: MNHEY, SMNVEV (reference sequence). This CDR3 is built from 16 residues. Trimming left V 3 bases short and J 4 bases short, with 18 bases between. Here the CDR3 reads CASSFGTPGLGTEAFF. CDR3 in DNA: TGTGCCAGCAGTTTCGGGACACCAGGTCTGGGCACTGAAGCTTTCTTT.

The V and J genes are TRBV19 and TRBJ2-3; D might be TRBD2 (5 bases). V was trimmed by 1 base and J by 6 bases, leaving 11 bases between them. The CDR3 has 14 amino acids. Germline V gene lookup returns CDR1 LNHDA and CDR2 SQIVND (reference sequence). The CDR3 loop reads CASSIGGLVDTQYF. The CDR3 bases are TGTGCCAGTAGTATAGGCGGGTTAGTCGATACGCAGTATTTT.

The CDR3 DNA reads TGTGCCAGCAGACGCCGGACAGATCAAGAGACCCAGTACTTC. Its protein product is CASRRRTDQETQYF. The rearrangement joins TRBV6-6 to TRBJ2-5; maybe TRBD1 (6 bases). Germline loops: CDR1 MNHNY, CDR2 SVGAGI (reference sequence). The CDR3 loop spans 14 amino acids. V lost 6 bases, J lost 2 bases, and 13 bases lay in between.

The V and J genes are TRBV19 and TRBJ1-1; 7 positions agree with TRBD1. V shed 11 bases and J 1 base; nucleotides not matched to a gene: 4. Per germline, CDR1 LNHDA and CDR2 SQIVND (reference sequence). The CDR3 sequence is 12 residues long. This CDR3 reads CASGQTNTEAFF. In nucleotides, the CDR3 is TGTGCCTCGGGACAGACGAACACTGAAGCTTTCTTT.

This chain links TRBV28 with TRBJ1-2, with 7 nucleotides matching TRBD1. J was trimmed by 8 bases and V by 6 bases; bases with no gene match: 9. Germline assignment: CDR1 MDHEN and CDR2 SYDVKM. The CDR3 runs 13 residues. The DNA of the CDR3 is TGTGCCAGCAGCCGTACAGGGGTCGAGGGCTACACCTTC. As protein: CASSRTGVEGYTF.

The chain uses TRBV10-3 and TRBJ2-3, with TRBD2 identical over 8 bases. J gave up 6 bases and V 0 bases, and 20 bases lay outside the gene matches. CDR3 length: 20 residues. Germline CDR1 is ENHRY and CDR2 is SYGVKD. The CDR3 loop reads CAISESIRVSGAKLGDTQYF. DNA for the CDR3: TGTGCCATCAGTGAGTCGATTCGGGTTAGCGGGGCCAAATTGGGGGATACGCAGTATTTT.

The gene calls are TRBV3-1 (or the pseudogene TRBV3-2) and TRBJ2-5; the match to TRBD2 covers 8 bases. J was trimmed by 2 bases and V by 10 bases; bases with no gene match: 9. Germline values: CDR1 LGHDT, CDR2 YNNKEL (reference sequence). The CDR3 contains 14 residues. The CDR3 DNA follows: TGTGCCACCCAGTTTAGCGGGATACAAGAGACCCAGTACTTC. It specifies CATQFSGIQETQYF.